The sequence of this T cell receptor beta chain was determined in a study of human T cells and chemical hapten exposure. Study outcomes and limitations: High-frequency TCRs, those above 1 in 1000, stayed the same after DPC sensitization.

The study extracted total RNA from unfractionated whole blood. This CDR3 is built from 14 residues. Germline V gives CDR1 SGHRS, CDR2 YFSETQ. The V gene lost 1 base and the J gene lost 5 bases, with 11 bases spanning the gap. This clonotype has ten or more counts. Antigen: not known. Unique molecular identifiers were attached to individual cDNA molecules within the library. Authors' analysis steps: Per-sample TCR counts ranged from about 20,000 to 700,000, median about 90,000. TCRdb analysed the 5' RACE reads with MiXCR anew, one entry per CDR3 protein. TCRdb, not the original authors, processed these V and J calls. The sample lists 130,000 or so distinct CDR3 sequences, around 4% occurring once.

This rearrangement joins TRBV5-1 to TRBJ2-3; D unresolved. This TCR derives from a female donor in good health. The CDR3 DNA reads TGCGCCAGCAGCTTGCTGGGGTGGGAAGATACGCAGTATTTT. Its translation is CASSLLGWEDTQYF.